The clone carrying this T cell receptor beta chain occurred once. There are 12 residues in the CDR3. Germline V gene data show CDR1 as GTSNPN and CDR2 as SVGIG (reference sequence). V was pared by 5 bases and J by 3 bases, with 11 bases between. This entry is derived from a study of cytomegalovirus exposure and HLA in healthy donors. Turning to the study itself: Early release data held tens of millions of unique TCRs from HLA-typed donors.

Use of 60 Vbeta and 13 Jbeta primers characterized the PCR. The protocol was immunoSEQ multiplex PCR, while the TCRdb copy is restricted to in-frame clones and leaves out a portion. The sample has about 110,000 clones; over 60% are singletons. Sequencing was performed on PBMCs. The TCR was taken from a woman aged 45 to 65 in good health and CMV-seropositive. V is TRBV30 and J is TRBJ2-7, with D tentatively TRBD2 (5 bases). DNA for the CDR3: TGTGCCTGGCGAGGAGGATTCTACGAGCAGTACTTC. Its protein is CAWRGGFYEQYF.